This T cell receptor (beta chain) was identified in a study of CD8 T cells in Susac syndrome. Overall study: Patients with Susac syndrome were, at the time of blood collection, therapy-naive, maintained on corticosteroids, or maintained on intravenous immunoglobulin alone.

TEMRA cells were FACS-enriched, unlike CD8+ and CD4+ T cells, which were negatively isolated. RNA amounts of 0.5 to 1 ug underwent reverse transcription with random hexamers. TCRdb re-analysed the immunoSEQ multiplex PCR reads in MiXCR, keeping a single row per CDR3 protein. The repertoire has about 100,000 distinct CDR3 sequences, nearly 97% of them found once; the top ten carry more than 0.3%. The CDR3 totals 13 residues. The material sequenced was CD8+ T cells from PBMCs. The origin of this receptor is a human donor with Susac syndrome. The rearrangement joins TRBV21-1 to TRBJ2-7; TRBD1, the table's D call, was not compared with the DNA. TRBV21-1 is a pseudogene locus. The DNA of the CDR3 is TGTGCCAGCAGCTTAATGTCCAACTACGAGCAGTACTTC. Translating it yields CASSLMSNYEQYF.